This T cell receptor (beta chain) was captured by sequencing in a study of T cell changes during pregnancy in multiple sclerosis. The trim removed 0 bases at V and 5 bases at J, leaving 7 bases unmatched. The germline gives CDR1 SGDLS, CDR2 YYNGEE. The CDR3 has 16 residues. This clone was found once. Here immunoSEQ multiplex PCR was the method, and the copy in TCRdb shows in-frame clones only, minus some. Of 29,000 or so clones in the sample, around 89% are singletons; the top ten hold 6.5% to 7%. The sample in question was CD8+ T cells from peripheral blood mononuclear cells, obtained in the second trimester of pregnancy. The rearrangement joins TRBV9 to TRBJ2-5; 10 nucleotides align to TRBD1. This TCR derives from a female donor with multiple sclerosis, enrolled in a pregnancy study. CDR3 coding DNA: TGTGCCAGCAGCGTAGTTGGGACAGGGGTCCGGGAGACCCAGTACTTC. It encodes CASSVVGTGVRETQYF.